This TCR beta chain emerged from a study of molecular identifiers for immune sequencing clone quantification. Each CDR3 protein is one row after TCRdb ran MiXCR on the PCR reads. The table includes about 320,000 distinct CDR3 sequences, roughly a quarter detected once. Germline CDR1 SGDLS, CDR2 YYNGEE. The CDR3 length is 14 residues. Trimming removed 0 bases at V and 1 base at J, with 7 bases between. This clonotype was found a few times. The sequenced sample consisted of naive CD8+ T cells from blood, with Jurkat cell RNA spiked in. Subset denoted: FACS-sorted CD8+CD4-CCR7+CD45RA+ naive T cells. The TCR was taken from a human donor in good health. Some libraries in this study had Jurkat cell RNA spiked in. The genes are TRBV9 and TRBJ1-1; D unresolved. The chain's CDR3 is CASSVGWGNTEAFF. The CDR3 DNA reads TGTGCCAGCAGCGTAGGTTGGGGGAACACTGAAGCTTTCTTT. Filled out from reference TRBV9 and TRBJ1-1, the complete variable domain reads DSGVTQTPKHLITATGQRVTLRCSPRSGDLSVYWYQQSLDQGLQFLIQYYNGEERAKGNILERFSAQQFPDLHSELNLSSLELGDSALYFCASSVGWGNTEAFFGQGTRLTVV.